This T cell receptor (beta chain) is drawn from a study of shared clonotypes between healthy human individuals. At the level of the study: Each donor had three CD4 naive, three CD4 memory, two CD8 naive and one CD8 memory plate.

A split of CD4+ cells into CD45RA+ naive and CD45RA-negative memory subsets was performed. A deep-level run was used for the assay. Sequenced by immunoSEQ multiplex PCR; TCRdb stores in-frame clones only, minus some. The table shows some 2,000,000 clones, with 85% to 95% occurring only once. With respect to this clone: No antigen is known for it.

V shed 6 bases, J shed 3 bases, and the junction held 6 bases outside the gene matches. CDR3 length equals 14 residues. Germline V gene data show CDR1 as MNHNS and CDR2 as SASEGT. Whole-study findings and limits: In the sorted subsets, rarefaction showed sequencing was incomplete despite large depth.

The sequence came from a man younger than 35 in good health. Material for sequencing was naive CD4+ T cells sorted from blood. Subset noted: CD45RA+ positively selected. The chain combines TRBV6-1 with TRBJ2-5; 8 bases line up with TRBD2. The CDR3 region has the DNA TGTGCCAGCAGCCAGACTAGCGCAAAAGAGACCCAGTACTTC. Encoded protein: CASSQTSAKETQYF.